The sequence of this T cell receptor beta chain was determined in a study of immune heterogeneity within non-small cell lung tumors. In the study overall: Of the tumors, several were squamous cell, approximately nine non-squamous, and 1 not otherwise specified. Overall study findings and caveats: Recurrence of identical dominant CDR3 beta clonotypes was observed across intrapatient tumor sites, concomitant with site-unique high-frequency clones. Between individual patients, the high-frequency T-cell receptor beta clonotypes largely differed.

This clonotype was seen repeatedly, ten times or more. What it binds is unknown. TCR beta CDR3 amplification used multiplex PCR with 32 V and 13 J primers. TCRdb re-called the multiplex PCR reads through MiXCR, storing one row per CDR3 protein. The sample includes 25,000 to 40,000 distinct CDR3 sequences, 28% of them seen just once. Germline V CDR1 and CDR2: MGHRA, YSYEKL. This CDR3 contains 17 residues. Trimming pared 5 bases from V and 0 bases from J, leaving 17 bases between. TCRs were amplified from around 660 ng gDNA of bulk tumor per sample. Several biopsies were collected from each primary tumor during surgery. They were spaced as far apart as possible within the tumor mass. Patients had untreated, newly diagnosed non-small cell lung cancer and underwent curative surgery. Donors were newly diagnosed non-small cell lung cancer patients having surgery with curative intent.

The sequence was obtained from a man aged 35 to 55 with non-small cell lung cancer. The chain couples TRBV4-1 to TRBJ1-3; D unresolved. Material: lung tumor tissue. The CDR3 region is CASSSLETRSSGNTIYF. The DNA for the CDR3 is TGCGCCAGCAGCTCCCTGGAAACGCGGAGCTCTGGAAACACCATATATTTT.